This paragraph reports one T cell receptor (beta chain). Antigen unknown. The data were obtained in a study of OX40 agonist ivuxolimab in advanced cancers. About the study: Patients undergoing dose escalation presented with hepatocellular carcinoma, melanoma, renal cell or head and neck cancer.

Study-level findings and limits: Certain nonresponding patients likewise had low normalized T-cell clonal expansion.

Autoimmune disease history or systemic immunosuppression barred patients. On cycle 4 day 1 and cycle 7 day 1, as well as at baseline, blood was sampled. Produced via immunoSEQ multiplex PCR; TCRdb's table is partial and in-frame only. The sample consists of tens of thousands of clones, around 84% of them appearing once. This TCR was sampled from an adult with an advanced solid tumor such as melanoma, head and neck, liver or kidney cancer. Here the sequenced sample was CD4+ or CD8+ T cells sorted from blood, taken in a trial of the OX40 agonist ivuxolimab.

The CDR3 region is CASSDSRDSSGYTF. The CDR3 nucleotides read TGTGCCAGCAGTGACTCGAGGGACAGTTCTGGCTACACCTTC. The genes are TRBV6-4 and TRBJ1-2; 7 nucleotides align to TRBD1. The CDR3 is 14 amino acids. Germline trimming cut 0 bases from V and 7 bases from J; bases unmatched to any gene: 5. Germline V gene data show CDR1 as MRHNA and CDR2 as SNTAGT.